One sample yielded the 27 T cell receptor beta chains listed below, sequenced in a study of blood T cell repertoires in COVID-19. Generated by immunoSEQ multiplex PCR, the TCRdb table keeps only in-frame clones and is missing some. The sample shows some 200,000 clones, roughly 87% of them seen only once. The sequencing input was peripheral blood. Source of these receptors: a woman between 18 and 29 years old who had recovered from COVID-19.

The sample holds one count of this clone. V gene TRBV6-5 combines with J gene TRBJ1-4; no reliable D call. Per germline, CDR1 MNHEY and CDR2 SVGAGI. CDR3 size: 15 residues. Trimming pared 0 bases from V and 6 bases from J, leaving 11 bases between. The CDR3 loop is CASSYSRNLDEKLFF. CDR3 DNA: TGTGCCAGCAGTTACTCGAGGAACCTAGATGAAAAACTGTTTTTT.

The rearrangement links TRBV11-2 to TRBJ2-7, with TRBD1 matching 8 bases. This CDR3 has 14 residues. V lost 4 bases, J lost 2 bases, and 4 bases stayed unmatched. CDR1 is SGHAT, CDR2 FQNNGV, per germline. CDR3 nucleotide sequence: TGTGCCAGCAGCTCCGGGACAGGCACCTACGAGCAGTACTTC. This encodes CASSSGTGTYEQYF.

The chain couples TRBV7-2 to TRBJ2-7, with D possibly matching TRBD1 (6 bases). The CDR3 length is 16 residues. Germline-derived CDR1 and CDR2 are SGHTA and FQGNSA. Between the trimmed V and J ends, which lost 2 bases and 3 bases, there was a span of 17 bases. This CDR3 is CASSLSQGLGVYEQYF. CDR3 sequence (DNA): TGTGCCAGCAGCTTATCTCAGGGGTTGGGAGTCTACGAGCAGTACTTC.

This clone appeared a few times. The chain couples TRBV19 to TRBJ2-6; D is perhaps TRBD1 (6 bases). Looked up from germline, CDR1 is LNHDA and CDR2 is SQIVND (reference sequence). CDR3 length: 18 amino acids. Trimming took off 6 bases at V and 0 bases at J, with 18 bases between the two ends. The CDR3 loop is CASSQAPLQGSGANVLTF. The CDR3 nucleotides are TGTGCCAGTAGCCAGGCCCCCCTACAGGGCTCTGGGGCCAACGTCCTGACTTTC.

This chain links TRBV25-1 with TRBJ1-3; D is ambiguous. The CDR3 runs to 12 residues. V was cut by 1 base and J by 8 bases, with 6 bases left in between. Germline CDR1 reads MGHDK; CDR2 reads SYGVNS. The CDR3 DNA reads TGTGCCAGCAGTGAATTCCGAGACACCATATATTTT. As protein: CASSEFRDTIYF.

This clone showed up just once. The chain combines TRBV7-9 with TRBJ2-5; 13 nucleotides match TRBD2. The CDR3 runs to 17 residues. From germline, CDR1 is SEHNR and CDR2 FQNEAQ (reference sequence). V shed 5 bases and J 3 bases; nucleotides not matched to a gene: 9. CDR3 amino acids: CASSPNWGTSGEETQYF. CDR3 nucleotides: TGTGCCAGCAGCCCCAACTGGGGGACTAGCGGGGAAGAGACCCAGTACTTC. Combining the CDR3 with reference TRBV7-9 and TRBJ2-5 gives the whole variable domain DTGVSQNPRHKITKRGQNVTFRCDPISEHNRLYWYRQTLGQGPEFLTYFQNEAQLEKSRLLSDRFSAERPKGSFSTLEIQRTEQGDSAMYLCASSPNWGTSGEETQYFGPGTRLLVL.

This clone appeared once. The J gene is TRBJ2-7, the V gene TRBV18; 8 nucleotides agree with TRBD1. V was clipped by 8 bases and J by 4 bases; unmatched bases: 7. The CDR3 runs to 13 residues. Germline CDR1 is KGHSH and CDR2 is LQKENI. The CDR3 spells CASQGQGVYEQYF. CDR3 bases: TGTGCCAGCCAAGGACAGGGCGTGTACGAGCAGTACTTC.

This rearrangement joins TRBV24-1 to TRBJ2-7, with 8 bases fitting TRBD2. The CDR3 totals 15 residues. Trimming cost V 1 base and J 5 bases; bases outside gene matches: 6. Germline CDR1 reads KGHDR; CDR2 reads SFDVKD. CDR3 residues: CATSDLAGVTHEQYF. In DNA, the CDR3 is TGTGCCACCAGTGATTTAGCGGGAGTAACCCACGAGCAGTACTTC.

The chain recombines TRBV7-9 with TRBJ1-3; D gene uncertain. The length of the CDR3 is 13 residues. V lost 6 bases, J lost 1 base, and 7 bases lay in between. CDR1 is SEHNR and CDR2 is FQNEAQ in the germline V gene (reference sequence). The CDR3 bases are TGTGCCAGCAGGGCCCCTTCTGGAAACACCATATATTTT. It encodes CASRAPSGNTIYF.

CDR3 in amino acids: CASSLTRAGTEAFF. The CDR3 DNA reads as TGTGCCAGCAGCTTAACCAGGGCCGGGACTGAAGCTTTCTTT. J is TRBJ1-1 and V is TRBV7-9, with TRBD1 as a possible D gene (5 bases). V shed 2 bases and J shed 5 bases, with 12 bases lying between them. Germline-derived CDR1 and CDR2 are SEHNR and FQNEAQ (reference sequence). The CDR3 is made up of 14 amino acids. Looking up the rest from reference TRBV7-9 and TRBJ1-1 gives the full variable domain: DTGVSQNPRHKITKRGQNVTFRCDPISEHNRLYWYRQTLGQGPEFLTYFQNEAQLEKSRLLSDRFSAERPKGSFSTLEIQRTEQGDSAMYLCASSLTRAGTEAFFGQGTRLTVV.

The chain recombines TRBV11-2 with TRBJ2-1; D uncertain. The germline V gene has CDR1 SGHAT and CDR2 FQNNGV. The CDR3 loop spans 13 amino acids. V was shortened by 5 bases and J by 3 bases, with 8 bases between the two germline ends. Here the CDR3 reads CASSRSVYNEQFF. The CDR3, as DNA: TGTGCCAGCAGCCGGTCGGTCTACAATGAGCAGTTCTTC.

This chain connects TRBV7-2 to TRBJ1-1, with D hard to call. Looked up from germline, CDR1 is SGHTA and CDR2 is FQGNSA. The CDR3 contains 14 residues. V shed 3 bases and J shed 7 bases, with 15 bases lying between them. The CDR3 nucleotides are TGTGCCAGCAGCTTCACTGCCGTCACTCTTGAAGCTTTCTTT. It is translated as CASSFTAVTLEAFF.

CDR3 residues: CASSFPRGSSYNSPLHF. CDR3 in DNA: TGTGCCAGCAGCTTCCCCCGCGGGAGCTCCTATAATTCACCCCTCCACTTT. The rearrangement joins TRBV7-2 to TRBJ1-6, with D hard to call. Germline CDR1 is SGHTA and CDR2 is FQGNSA. V shed 3 bases and J shed 0 bases, with 12 bases lying between them. CDR3 length equals 17 residues. The entire variable domain, with the rest obtained from reference TRBV7-2 and TRBJ1-6, is as follows: GAGVSQSPSNKVTEKGKDVELRCDPISGHTALYWYRQSLGQGLEFLIYFQGNSAPDKSGLPSDRFSAERTGGSVSTLTIQRTQQEDSAVYLCASSFPRGSSYNSPLHFGNGTRLTVT.

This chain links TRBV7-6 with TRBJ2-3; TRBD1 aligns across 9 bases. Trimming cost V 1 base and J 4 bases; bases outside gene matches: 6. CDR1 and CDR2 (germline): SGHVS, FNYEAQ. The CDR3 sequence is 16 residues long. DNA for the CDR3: TGTGCCAGCAGCTTAGAGACAGGGGGGTTGGCAGATACGCAGTATTTT. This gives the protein CASSLETGGLADTQYF.

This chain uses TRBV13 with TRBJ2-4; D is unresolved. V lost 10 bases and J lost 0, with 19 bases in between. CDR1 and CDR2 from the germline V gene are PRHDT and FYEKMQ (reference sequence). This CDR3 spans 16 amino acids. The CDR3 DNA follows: TGTGCCACGGGTGTGAAGATCTCTTTAGCCAAAAACATTCAGTACTTC. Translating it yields CATGVKISLAKNIQYF.

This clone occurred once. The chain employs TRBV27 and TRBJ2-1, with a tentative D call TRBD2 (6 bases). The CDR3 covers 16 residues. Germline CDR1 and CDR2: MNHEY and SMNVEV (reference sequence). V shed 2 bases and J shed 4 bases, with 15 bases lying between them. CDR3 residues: CASSLLGGSGYNEQFF. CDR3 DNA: TGTGCCAGCAGTTTACTAGGTGGGAGCGGGTACAATGAGCAGTTCTTC.

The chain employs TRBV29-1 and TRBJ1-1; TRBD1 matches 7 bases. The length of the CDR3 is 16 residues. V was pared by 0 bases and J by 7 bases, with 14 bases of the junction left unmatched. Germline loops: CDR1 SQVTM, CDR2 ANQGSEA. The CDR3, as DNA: TGCAGCGTTGAAGATTTCTTTCAAGGGGGCCTACTTGAAGCTTTCTTT. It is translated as CSVEDFFQGGLLEAFF.

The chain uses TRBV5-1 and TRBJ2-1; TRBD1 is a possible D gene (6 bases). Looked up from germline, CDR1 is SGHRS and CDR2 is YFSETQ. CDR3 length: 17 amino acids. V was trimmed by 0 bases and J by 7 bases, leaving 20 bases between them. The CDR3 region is CASSLAAIGGGNNEQFF. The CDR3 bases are TGCGCCAGCAGCTTGGCTGCGATTGGGGGCGGTAATAATGAGCAGTTCTTC.

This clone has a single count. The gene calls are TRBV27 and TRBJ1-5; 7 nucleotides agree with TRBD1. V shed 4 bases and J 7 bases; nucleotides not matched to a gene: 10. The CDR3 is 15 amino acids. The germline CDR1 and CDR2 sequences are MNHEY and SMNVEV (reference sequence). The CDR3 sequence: CASSYAGGSWQPQHF. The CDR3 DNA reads TGTGCCAGCAGTTACGCAGGGGGTTCATGGCAGCCCCAGCATTTT.

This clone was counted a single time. The CDR3 reads CASSGLTGTSGFREQFF. In DNA form, the CDR3 reads TGTGCCAGCAGTGGTCTCACCGGGACTAGCGGGTTCCGTGAGCAGTTCTTC. The genes are TRBV6-1 and TRBJ2-1; 12 positions agree with TRBD2. Per the germline V gene, CDR1 is MNHNS and CDR2 is SASEGT. V trimming: 4 bases; J trimming: 9 bases; junction bases outside the gene matches: 13. This CDR3 is built from 17 residues.

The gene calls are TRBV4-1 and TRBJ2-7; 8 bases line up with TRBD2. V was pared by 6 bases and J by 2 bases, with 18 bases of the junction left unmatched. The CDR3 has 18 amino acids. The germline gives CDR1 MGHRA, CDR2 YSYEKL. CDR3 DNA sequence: TGCGCCAGCAGAACACTCTCTCGGGAGGGAGGGATCCCCTACGAGCAGTACTTC. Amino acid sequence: CASRTLSREGGIPYEQYF.

CDR3 nucleotide sequence: TGCGCCAGCAGCTTGCAGGTAGCAGATACGCAGTATTTT. Translated, it gives CASSLQVADTQYF. V is TRBV5-1 and J is TRBJ2-3; no clear D. Trimming took off 1 base at V and 4 bases at J, with 7 bases between the two ends. The germline V gene encodes CDR1 SGHRS and CDR2 YFSETQ. There are 13 residues in the CDR3.

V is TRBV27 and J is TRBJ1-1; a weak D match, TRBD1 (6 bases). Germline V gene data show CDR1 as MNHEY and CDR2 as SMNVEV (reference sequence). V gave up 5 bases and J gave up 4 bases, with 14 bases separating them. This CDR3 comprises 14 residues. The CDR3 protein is CASSTGTTGTEAFF. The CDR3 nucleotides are TGTGCCAGCAGTACAGGGACCACGGGCACTGAAGCTTTCTTT.

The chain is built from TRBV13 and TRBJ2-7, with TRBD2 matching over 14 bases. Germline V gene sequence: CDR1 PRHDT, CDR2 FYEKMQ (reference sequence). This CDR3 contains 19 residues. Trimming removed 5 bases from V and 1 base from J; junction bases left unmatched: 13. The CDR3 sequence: CASSTRTGLAGEGSYEQYF. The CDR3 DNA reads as TGTGCCAGCAGCACCCGAACGGGACTAGCGGGAGAGGGGTCCTACGAGCAGTACTTC.

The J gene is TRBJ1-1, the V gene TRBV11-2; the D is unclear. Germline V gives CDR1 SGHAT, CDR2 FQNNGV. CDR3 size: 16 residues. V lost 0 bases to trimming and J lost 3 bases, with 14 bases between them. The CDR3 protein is CASSLDPSGMYTEAFF. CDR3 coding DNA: TGTGCCAGCAGCTTAGATCCCTCGGGTATGTACACTGAAGCTTTCTTT.

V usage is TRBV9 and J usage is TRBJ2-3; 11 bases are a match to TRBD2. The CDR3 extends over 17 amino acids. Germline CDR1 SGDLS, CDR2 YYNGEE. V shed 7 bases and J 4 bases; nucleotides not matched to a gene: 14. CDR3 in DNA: TGTGCCAGCTGCGGGGGGACTAGCGGAGCCAGCTCAGATACGCAGTATTTT. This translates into CASCGGTSGASSDTQYF.

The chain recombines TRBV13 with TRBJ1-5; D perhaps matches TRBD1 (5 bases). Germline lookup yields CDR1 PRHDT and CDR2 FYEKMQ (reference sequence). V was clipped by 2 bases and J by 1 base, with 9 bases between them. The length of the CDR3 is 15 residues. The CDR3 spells CASSLKGASNQPQHF. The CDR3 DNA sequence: TGTGCCAGCAGCTTAAAAGGGGCCAGCAATCAGCCCCAGCATTTT.